Sequencing of this T cell receptor (beta chain) was carried out in a study of OX40 agonist ivuxolimab in advanced cancers. Background on the study: Every 2 weeks, ivuxolimab was infused into the patients intravenously at between 0.01 and 10 mg/kg. A history of anti-PD-1, anti-PD-L1 or anti-CTLA-4 therapy was acceptable, and 40% had some.

Samples of blood were obtained at baseline, on cycle 4 day 1, and on cycle 7 day 1. The assay was immunoSEQ multiplex PCR, and TCRdb's table has in-frame clones only and misses some. This table holds approximately 76,000 clones, approximately 88% found once. This clone was seen only once. Its antigen is as yet unknown. Study-wide results and limits: Clones of CD4+ and CD8+ blood T cells grew by week 6 at doses of 0.1 to 3.0 mg/kg.

Looked up from germline, CDR1 is SGDLS and CDR2 is YYNGEE. This CDR3 has 12 residues. The V end lost 0 bases, the J end lost 3 bases, and 4 bases lay between the germline ends. Sequencing was performed on CD4+ or CD8+ T cells sorted from blood, taken in a trial of the OX40 agonist ivuxolimab. The V gene is TRBV9, the J gene TRBJ2-7, with D hard to call. The TCR was taken from an adult with an advanced solid tumor such as melanoma, head and neck, liver or kidney cancer. CDR3: CASSVVCYEQYF. The CDR3 DNA reads TGTGCCAGCAGCGTAGTCTGCTACGAGCAGTACTTC.